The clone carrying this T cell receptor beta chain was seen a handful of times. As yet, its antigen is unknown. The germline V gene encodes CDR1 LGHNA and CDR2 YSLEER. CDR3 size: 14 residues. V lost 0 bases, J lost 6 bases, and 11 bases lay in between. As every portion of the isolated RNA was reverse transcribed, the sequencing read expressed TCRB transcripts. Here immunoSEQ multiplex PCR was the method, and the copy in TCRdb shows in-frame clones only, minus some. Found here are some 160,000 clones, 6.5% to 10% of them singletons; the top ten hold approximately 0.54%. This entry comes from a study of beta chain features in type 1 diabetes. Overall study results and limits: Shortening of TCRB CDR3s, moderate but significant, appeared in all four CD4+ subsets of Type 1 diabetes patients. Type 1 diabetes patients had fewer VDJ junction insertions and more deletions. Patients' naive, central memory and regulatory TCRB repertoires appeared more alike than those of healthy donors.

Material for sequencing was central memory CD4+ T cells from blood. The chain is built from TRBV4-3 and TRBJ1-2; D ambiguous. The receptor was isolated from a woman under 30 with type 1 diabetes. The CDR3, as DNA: TGCGCCAGCAGCCAAGAGCGGGAACGCGATGGCTACACCTTC. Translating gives CASSQERERDGYTF.